This TCR beta chain was observed in a study of blood T cells in healthy people across ages. Whole-study findings and limits: The donors' CMV status was not determined, possibly confounding changes in expanded clonotypes.

A second PCR of about 6 to 12 cycles used a sample-barcoded 5' primer and a J-beta primer mix. A 12-random-nucleotide template-switch adaptor tagged each cDNA molecule. TCRdb ran MiXCR on the 5' RACE reads and lists one entry per CDR3 protein. The sample has approximately 1.5 million distinct CDR3 sequences; about 32% are singletons. On this clonotype itself: Its antigen is unidentified.

CDR3 size: 14 residues. Looked up from germline, CDR1 is SEHNR and CDR2 is FQNEAQ (reference sequence). V was cut by 5 bases and J by 8 bases, with 18 bases left in between. Sequenced material: blood. This TCR was recovered from a woman aged 25 to 45 in good health. The rearrangement joins TRBV7-9 to TRBJ1-2; D possibly corresponds to TRBD1 (5 bases). The CDR3 DNA is TGTGCCAGCAGCGAAACCGGGACCCCGTTGGGCTACACCTTC. It translates to CASSETGTPLGYTF.